A selection of T cell receptor beta chains follows, all from one sample in a study of a mutant IDH1 vaccine in newly diagnosed glioma. Generated by immunoSEQ multiplex PCR, the TCRdb table keeps only in-frame clones and is missing some. The sample shows fewer than 70,000 clones, more than 75% of them seen only once. These receptors lack a known antigen. This sample comprised PBMCs, obtained from a glioma patient whose treatment included an IDH1 peptide vaccine. All receptors come from a man aged 25-40 years with glioma. Each CDR3 is given without its conserved first and last residue.

>TRBJ2-1|TRBV30
AWSDSGRGNEQF
>TRBJ1-1|TRBV30
AWNPDRNTEAF
>TRBJ1-2|TRBV6-1
ASSLDRPGYT
>TRBJ2-7|TRBV7-8
ASTPGGTTSYEQY
>TRBJ1-2|TRBV19
ASSINWKGTAYGYT
>TRBJ1-1|TRBV27
ASSLRGRTEAF
>TRBJ2-5|TRBV13
ASSLAGTSTETQY
>TRBJ2-3|TRBV9
ASSGPLAGAGGRQY
>TRBJ1-2|TRBV27
ASRSRGGPDGYT
>TRBJ1-1|TRBV11-3
ASSLDIGTEAF
>TRBJ1-1|TRBV7-9
ASSLRDRGLTEAF
>TRBJ2-7|TRBV2
ASSEEGSSYEQY
>TRBJ2-3|TRBV11-3
ASSSGLATDTQY
>TRBJ2-5|TRBV28
ASSSPGRYQETQY
>TRBJ2-4|TRBV10-3
AISEGLAKNIQY
>TRBJ2-5|TRBV7-9
ASSSGLAIIGETQY
>TRBJ2-7|TRBV5-6
ASSLGTGSSYEQY
>TRBJ1-5|TRBV19
ASSSLGGGRNQPQH
>TRBJ1-1|TRBV5-4
ASSLEGVGTEAF
>TRBJ2-2|TRBV7-3
ASSLGVRGGELF
>TRBJ1-1|TRBV29-1
SVPNQGTEAF
>TRBJ2-1|TRBV7-3
ASCPTSGEFDKQF
>TRBJ2-2|TRBV19
ASSVGGQGAVGELF
>TRBJ2-1|TRBV7-3
ASSLLDPLGGPYNEQF
>TRBJ2-7|TRBV9
ASSVRGANEQY
>TRBJ1-2|TRBV5-1
ASSLARGDGYT
>TRBJ2-2|TRBV6-1
ASSVEGSTGELF
>TRBJ2-1|TRBV10-3
AISESLLAGDDEQF
>TRBJ1-1|TRBV5-1
ASSLLGGRNTEAF
>TRBJ2-1|TRBV5-1
ASSPERVDNEQF
>TRBJ2-3|TRBV6-6
ASSLAGSTDTQY
>TRBJ2-7|TRBV11-2
ASSFTQGGTYEQY
>TRBJ2-7|TRBV6-4
ASSESRDRGGLDYEQY
>TRBJ1-5|TRBV19
ASSIAGGIYQPQH
>TRBJ1-5|TRBV27
ASSRRQGNQPQH
>TRBJ1-1|TRBV20-1
SATADTEAF
>TRBJ2-1|TRBV5-1
ASSLVAGGDNEQF
>TRBJ2-5|TRBV28
ASSFGVGTQY
>TRBJ1-6|TRBV2
ASSDLRGRKGLDNSPLH
>TRBJ1-3|TRBV7-2
ASRKDRGLGNTIY
>TRBJ2-3|TRBV5-4
ASSLGRGADTQY
>TRBJ1-2|TRBV5-1
ASSLQGDGYT
>TRBJ1-1|TRBV4-1
ASSHEPMAMNTEAF
>TRBJ2-5|TRBV27
ASSLGAVSETQY